The rows below give T cell receptor beta chains drawn from one sample of a study of blood T cell repertoires in COVID-19. Sequencing was performed with immunoSEQ multiplex PCR; in TCRdb, only in-frame clones are kept and a portion is missing. In the table there are 250,000 to 350,000 clones, nearly 90% of which are singletons. The material sequenced was PBMCs or T cells enriched from blood (not recorded which). These receptors originate from a woman aged 18-35 years with acute COVID-19. CDR3s leave out the opening cysteine and the closing phenylalanine or tryptophan. The order of the fields is CDR3 length, V gene, clone size, D gene, J gene, CDR3 protein. The D gene is left open where the match is weak. Expanded clones are given a class, and other clones once, few, many or no size at all.

15	TRBV30	.	TRBD1	TRBJ1-4	AWSVRDRGWGNEKLF
13	TRBV2	.	.	TRBJ1-5	ASKGEVGSNQPQH
14	TRBV14	.	.	TRBJ2-2	ASRGGIQFNTGELF
16	TRBV5-1	.	TRBD1	TRBJ2-1	ASSSQPHRDRDYNEQF
17	TRBV21-1	.	.	TRBJ2-1	ASSKAWAGDISSYNEQF
10	TRBV6-6	.	.	TRBJ2-7	ASVGAAYEQY
21	TRBV19	few	TRBD2	TRBJ2-3	ASSTYQIRDALGSGMNTDTQY
17	TRBV5-8	.	.	TRBJ1-4	ASTGRRGRISATNEKLF
17	TRBV7-8	.	TRBD1	TRBJ1-5	ASSSRLDRAEYSNQPQH
13	TRBV27	.	TRBD2	TRBJ2-3	ASRDRGGGADTQY
11	TRBV27	.	.	TRBJ1-1	ASHPGGDTEAF
12	TRBV5-4	once	TRBD1	TRBJ2-1	ASSLQGAHNEQF
13	TRBV10-2	.	TRBD2	TRBJ2-3	ASSRDGGGTDTQY
12	TRBV2	.	.	TRBJ2-2	ASSEQGRAGELF
12	TRBV10-1	.	TRBD2	TRBJ2-7	ASSESGSSYEQY
14	TRBV7-8	.	TRBD2	TRBJ2-5	ASSLGLAGLQETQY
10	TRBV6-5	few	.	TRBJ1-5	ASRGTTGPTH
14	TRBV25-1	.	TRBD1	TRBJ2-1	ASSEWTGRVYNEQF
10	TRBV14	.	TRBD1	TRBJ1-1	ASSFGQGGAF
13	TRBV9	once	.	TRBJ1-4	ASSVLGSGNEKLF
16	TRBV15	.	TRBD1	TRBJ2-7	ATSRDLLGTAQPSEQY
14	TRBV5-4	.	TRBD2	TRBJ2-1	ASSPGASGSYNEQF
15	TRBV28	.	.	TRBJ1-6	ASSLLGESSYNSPLH
11	TRBV6-5	.	.	TRBJ1-2	ASKRGEGGSYT
13	TRBV18	.	.	TRBJ1-1	ASSPLGFQNTEAF
14	TRBV5-1	.	TRBD1	TRBJ1-1	ASSPKTGGEYTEAF
14	TRBV19	.	.	TRBJ2-1	ASSISPGLTYNEQF
11	TRBV29-1	.	.	TRBJ2-5	SVAQGARETQY
13	TRBV7-2	.	TRBD1	TRBJ2-7	ASSLGPGQGGEQY
13	TRBV11-2	.	TRBD1	TRBJ2-7	ASSRRETGAYEQY
13	TRBV2	.	.	TRBJ1-5	ASSRQSYSNQPQH
9	TRBV2	.	.	TRBJ2-2	ASTRDGELF
13	TRBV7-9	.	.	TRBJ2-5	ASSLQGAVGETQY
14	TRBV7-2	.	.	TRBJ1-2	ASSGTWDTSNYGYT
13	TRBV28	once	.	TRBJ1-3	ASSFRTASGNTIY
11	TRBV7-2	.	.	TRBJ2-7	ASSLITGREQY
13	TRBV27	once	.	TRBJ1-1	ASSQSYRSNTEAF
9	TRBV3-1/TRBV3-2	.	.	TRBJ1-1	ASRGGTEAF
12	TRBV28	.	.	TRBJ2-1	ASSLSRGDNEQF
11	TRBV7-3	.	.	TRBJ2-1	ASSLSGVDEQF
17	TRBV7-9	.	TRBD2	TRBJ2-1	ASSGAREAGGRSYNEQF
11	TRBV2	.	TRBD2	TRBJ2-7	ASNAQGGYEQY
17	TRBV7-8	.	TRBD2	TRBJ2-1	ASSPPRSGIARSYNEQF
13	TRBV4-1	few	.	TRBJ1-5	ASSQAAGVNQPQH
9	TRBV20-1	.	.	TRBJ1-4	SAKRGEKLF
15	TRBV5-6	.	TRBD1	TRBJ2-7	ASSLMGQAQPPGEQY
12	TRBV6-5	few	.	TRBJ1-1	ASSYTRESTEAF
10	TRBV6-5	.	.	TRBJ2-7	ASSGFGYEQY
14	TRBV6-4	.	.	TRBJ2-1	ASSDSDAGAYNEQF
12	TRBV27	.	TRBD2	TRBJ2-1	ASSRTSGNNEQF
14	TRBV19	.	.	TRBJ2-1	ASSIDREHSYNEQF
12	TRBV7-9	.	.	TRBJ1-5	ASSPGTTGQPQH
13	TRBV6-2/TRBV6-3	.	.	TRBJ2-7	ASSSSLVGPYEQY
11	TRBV11-2	.	.	TRBJ1-3	ASSLGAGNTIY